Shown below are 9 T cell receptor beta chains from a single sample sequenced in a study of shared clonotypes between healthy human individuals. TCRdb keeps only in-frame clones here, not all; method: immunoSEQ multiplex PCR. Of roughly 1 million clones listed, around 82% were seen once; the top ten hold around 0.47%. The sample consisted of memory CD4+ T cells from PBMCs. Subset: CD45RA-negative fraction. The source of these receptors is a man younger than 35 in good health. Some clones in this sample may be carry-over from other donors' samples.

With regard to this clone: Other DNA sequences in the same sample also yield this CDR3. The rearrangement joins TRBV18 to TRBJ1-1; D is uncertain. CDR1 and CDR2 from the germline V gene are KGHSH and LQKENI. The CDR3 extends over 15 amino acids. V was pared by 0 bases and J by 1 base, with 9 bases between. CDR3 region: CASSPPSPGNTEAFF. Here the CDR3 DNA reads TGTGCCAGCTCACCACCATCCCCAGGGAACACTGAAGCTTTCTTT.

The CDR3 protein is CASSNGGSGRATGELFF. For the CDR3, the DNA is TGTGCCAGCAGCAACGGGGGTAGCGGGAGAGCAACCGGGGAGCTGTTTTTT. The chain links TRBV7-2 to TRBJ2-2; 9 bases match TRBD2. The CDR3 is made up of 17 amino acids. V lost 5 bases and J lost 5; bases outside the gene matches: 12. CDR1 SGHTA and CDR2 FQGNSA come from the germline V gene. Full variable domain (outside the CDR3, taken from reference TRBV7-2 and TRBJ2-2): GAGVSQSPSNKVTEKGKDVELRCDPISGHTALYWYRQSLGQGLEFLIYFQGNSAPDKSGLPSDRFSAERTGGSVSTLTIQRTQQEDSAVYLCASSNGGSGRATGELFFGEGSRLTVL.

The chain links TRBV20-1 to TRBJ1-1; D is possibly TRBD1 (6 bases). The CDR3 consists of 11 residues. Germline V gene sequence: CDR1 DFQATT, CDR2 SNEGSKA (reference sequence). V was shortened by 3 bases and J by 8 bases, with 10 bases between the two germline ends. The CDR3 protein is CSAREGGEAFF. The CDR3 nucleotides are TGCAGTGCTAGGGAGGGGGGCGAAGCTTTCTTT.

There are a few counts of this clone. The chain couples TRBV6-5 to TRBJ1-1; a possible D gene is TRBD1 (5 bases). The CDR3 spans 13 residues. CDR1 is MNHEY and CDR2 is SVGAGI in the germline V gene. V was cut by 1 base and J by 8 bases, with 11 bases left in between. The DNA of the CDR3 is TGTGCCAGCAGTTACTTTCTTAGGGGAGAAGCTTTCTTT. Its translation is CASSYFLRGEAFF.

This clone was observed a few times. As DNA, the CDR3 is TGTGCCAGCAGCACACGGACTAGCGTTACCACAGATACGCAGTATTTT. It yields the protein CASSTRTSVTTDTQYF. The chain employs TRBV5-4 and TRBJ2-3; 9 positions agree with TRBD2. CDR1 is SGHNT and CDR2 is YYREEE in the germline V gene (reference sequence). This CDR3 has 16 residues. The trim removed 4 bases at V and 2 bases at J, leaving 8 bases unmatched.

The chain joins TRBV6-5 to TRBJ1-1, with D possibly TRBD1 on 6 matching bases. Looked up from germline, CDR1 is MNHEY and CDR2 is SVGAGI. Trimming removed 5 bases at V and 4 bases at J, with 14 bases between. The CDR3 is made up of 14 amino acids. CDR3 sequence (DNA): TGTGCCAGCAGTAAGACACAGGGAGGCACTGAAGCTTTCTTT. This sequence encodes CASSKTQGGTEAFF.

The CDR3 bases are TGTGCCAGCAGTGAAGCCAGGACCAGGGAGACCCAGTACTTC. Its protein is CASSEARTRETQYF. V is TRBV2 and J is TRBJ2-5; D call uncertain. The CDR3 sequence is 14 residues long. Trimming left V 0 bases short and J 5 bases short, with 10 bases between. Germline V gene sequence: CDR1 SNHLY, CDR2 FYNNEI.

The chain links TRBV28 to TRBJ2-7; 10 nucleotides line up with TRBD2. The CDR3 has 14 residues. Germline V gives CDR1 MDHEN, CDR2 SYDVKM. V dropped 6 bases and J dropped 3; count of bases not matched to a gene: 5. Written as DNA, the CDR3 is TGTGCCAGCAGATTAGCGGGAGGACGCTACGAGCAGTACTTC. Residues: CASRLAGGRYEQYF.

The chain joins TRBV7-2 to TRBJ2-1; D not certain. Germline CDR1 SGHTA, CDR2 FQGNSA. The CDR3 has 14 amino acids. Trimming pared 1 base from V and 4 bases from J, leaving 8 bases between. The CDR3 loop reads CASSLGSGYNEQFF. The CDR3 DNA sequence: TGTGCCAGCAGCTTAGGGTCCGGGTACAATGAGCAGTTCTTC.